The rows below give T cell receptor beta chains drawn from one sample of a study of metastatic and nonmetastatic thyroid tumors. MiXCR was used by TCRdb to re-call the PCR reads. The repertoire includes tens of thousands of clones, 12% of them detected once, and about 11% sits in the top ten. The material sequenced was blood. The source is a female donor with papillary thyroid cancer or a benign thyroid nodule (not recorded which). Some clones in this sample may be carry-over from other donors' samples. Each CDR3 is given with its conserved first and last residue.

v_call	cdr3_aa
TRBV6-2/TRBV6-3	CAIGQVIYDQYF
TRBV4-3	CASSQENENTEAFF
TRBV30	CAWRPVGGSNQPQHF
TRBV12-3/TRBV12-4	CASSWWVVTDTGELFF
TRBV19	CASSHREGNSPLHF
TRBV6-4	CASSDSTATPVYEQYF
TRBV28	CASSFRGSGNTIYF
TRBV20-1	CSVSRAGSYGYTF
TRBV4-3	CASSQDGTGAYEQYF
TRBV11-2	CASSRGQDSSATNEKLFF
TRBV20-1	CSARVGSRLAGNEQFF
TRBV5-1	CASSLELVGNEQYF
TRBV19	CASSTARGTGNTIYF
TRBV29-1	CSVEGSGTGETQYF
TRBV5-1	CASSLPGQGAWYYDHYF
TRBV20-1	CSLDERSTDTQYF
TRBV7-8	CASSLGRDRPNSPLHF
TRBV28	CASSLGRGTSTDTQYF
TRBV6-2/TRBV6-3	CASSSGQGASYEQYF
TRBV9	CASTAGGFSTDTQYF
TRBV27	CASSLTRWVQNSPLHF
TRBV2	CASSRDYTDTQYF
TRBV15	CATSRDLWEGGTDTQYF
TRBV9	CASSARDSPYGYTF
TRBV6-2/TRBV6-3	CASSYLPWTSGTDTQYF
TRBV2	CASSVGTALGGEQYF
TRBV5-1	CASSLDRATGELFF
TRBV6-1	CASRFLGSNQPQHF
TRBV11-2	CASSLAVLTSPLHF
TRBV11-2	CASRFGGQGSEAFF
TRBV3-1	CASSQGQQYYGYTF
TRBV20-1	CRPGREILAGGPRPEQYF
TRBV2	CASSEQQWLNSPLHF
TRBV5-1	CASSLEGTPGAEAFF
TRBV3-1	CASSQRDRGGYTF
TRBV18	CASSPATSGVQQYF